The source of this T cell receptor beta chain is a study of blood T cell repertoires in COVID-19. As for the study in general: Researchers got acute and convalescent COVID-19 samples from the United States, Italy and Spain. T cells, B-cell-depleted T cells, or PBMCs supplied cDNA or gDNA.

Sequencing used immunoSEQ multiplex PCR; TCRdb keeps in-frame clones, though not all of them. The table lists over 75,000 clones, more than 70% of them singletons, with roughly 25% in the top ten. J was trimmed by 3 bases and V by 7 bases; bases with no gene match: 16. The germline V gene encodes CDR1 SGHVS and CDR2 FQNEAQ. The CDR3 spans 17 residues. The material sequenced was peripheral blood. V gene TRBV7-8 combines with J gene TRBJ2-7; 9 bases match TRBD1. The TCR originated in a human donor in a cohort sampled during active COVID-19. The DNA for the CDR3 is TGTGCCAGCAACGGACAGGGGTCGACTATCTTGAGCTACGAGCAGTACTTC. It encodes CASNGQGSTILSYEQYF. The full variable domain, its missing parts supplied by reference TRBV7-8 and TRBJ2-7, is GAGVSQSPRYKVAKRGQDVALRCDPISGHVSLFWYQQALGQGPEFLTYFQNEAQLDKSGLPSDRFFAERPEGSVSTLKIQRTQQEDSAVYLCASNGQGSTILSYEQYFGPGTRLTVT.